One and the same sample provided the 2 T cell receptor beta chains below, sequenced in a study of blood T cell repertoires in COVID-19 (TCRdb year 2020). The method was the immunoSEQ multiplex PCR assay. Imported from immuneACCESS, the table was reduced by TCRdb to in-frame sequences with V and J called. These copies leave out some clones; in studies compared against another copy, an unresolved V gene accounts for under half, and the cause of the remainder is not known. The table for this sample lists about 310,000 clones; about 88% of them were counted only once. Of the sample, roughly a tenth is held by the ten largest clones. The sequenced sample was PBMCs or T cells enriched from blood (not recorded which). The receptors were sampled from a woman aged 40-49 years who had recovered from COVID-19.

The chain recombines TRBV9 with TRBJ2-7; 7 positions match TRBD1. The CDR3 covers 14 residues. The germline gives CDR1 SGDLS, CDR2 YYNGEE. The V gene end was trimmed by 3 bases and the J gene end by 5 bases; junction bases not matched to a gene: 8. CDR3 region: CASSAQQGNDEQYF. In nucleotides, the CDR3 is TGTGCCAGCAGCGCGCAACAGGGGAATGACGAGCAGTACTTC.

The rearrangement uses TRBV12-3 or TRBV12-4 and TRBJ2-7; D is ambiguous. Trimming removed 4 bases from V and 2 bases from J, with 9 bases in between. The CDR3 totals 13 residues. CDR3: CASSSTQTYEQYF. CDR3 coding DNA: TGTGCCAGCAGTTCCACACAAACCTACGAGCAGTACTTC.